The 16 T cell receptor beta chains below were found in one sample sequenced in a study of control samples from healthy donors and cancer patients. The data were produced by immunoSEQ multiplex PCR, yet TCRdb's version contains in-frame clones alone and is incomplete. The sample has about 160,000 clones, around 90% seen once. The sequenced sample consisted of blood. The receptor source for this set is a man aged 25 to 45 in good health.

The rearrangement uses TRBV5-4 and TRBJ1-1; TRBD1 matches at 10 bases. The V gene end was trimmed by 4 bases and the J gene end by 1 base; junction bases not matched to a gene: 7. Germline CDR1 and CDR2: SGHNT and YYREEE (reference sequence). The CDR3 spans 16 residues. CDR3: CASSPGTGVGNTEAFF. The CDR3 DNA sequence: TGTGCCAGCAGCCCCGGGACAGGGGTTGGGAACACTGAAGCTTTCTTT.

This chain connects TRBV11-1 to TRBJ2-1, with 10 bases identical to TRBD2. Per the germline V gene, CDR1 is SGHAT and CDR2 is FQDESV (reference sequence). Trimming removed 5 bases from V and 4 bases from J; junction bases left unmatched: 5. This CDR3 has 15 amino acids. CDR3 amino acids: CASSLNSGGYNEQFF. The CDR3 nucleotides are TGTGCCAGCAGCCTTAATAGCGGGGGGTACAATGAGCAGTTCTTC.

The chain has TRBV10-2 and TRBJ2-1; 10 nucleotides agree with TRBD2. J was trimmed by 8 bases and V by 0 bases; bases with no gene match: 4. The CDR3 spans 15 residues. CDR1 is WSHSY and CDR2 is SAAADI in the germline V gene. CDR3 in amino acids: CASSESSGGRDEQFF. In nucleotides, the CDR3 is TGCGCCAGCAGTGAGTCTAGCGGGGGGCGTGATGAGCAGTTCTTC.

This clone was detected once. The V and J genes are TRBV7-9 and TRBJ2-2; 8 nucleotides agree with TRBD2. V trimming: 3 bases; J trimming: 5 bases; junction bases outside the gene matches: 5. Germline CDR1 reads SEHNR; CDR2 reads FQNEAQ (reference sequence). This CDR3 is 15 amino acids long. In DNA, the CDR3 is TGTGCCAGCAGCTTCCGGGGACTAGAAACCGGGGAGCTGTTTTTT. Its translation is CASSFRGLETGELFF.

The CDR3 sequence is CASSLWRGGQTYEQYF. DNA of the CDR3: TGTGCCAGCAGTTTATGGAGGGGGGGCCAAACCTACGAGCAGTACTTC. The chain employs TRBV28 and TRBJ2-7; weak D call: TRBD2 (7 bases). V was clipped by 0 bases and J by 2 bases, with 14 bases between them. The CDR3 consists of 16 residues. Per germline, CDR1 MDHEN and CDR2 SYDVKM. Full variable domain (rest looked up from reference TRBV28 and TRBJ2-7): DVKVTQSSRYLVKRTGEKVFLECVQDMDHENMFWYRQDPGLGLRLIYFSYDVKMKEKGDIPEGYSVSREKKERFSLILESASTNQTSMYLCASSLWRGGQTYEQYFGPGTRLTVT.

CDR3 in amino acids: CASSIPGKQYF. The CDR3 coding sequence is TGTGCCAGTAGTATTCCTGGCAAGCAGTACTTC. The rearrangement links TRBV19 to TRBJ2-7; D unclear. V lost 3 bases to trimming and J lost 8 bases, with 8 bases between them. The CDR3 extends over 11 amino acids. Germline lookup yields CDR1 LNHDA and CDR2 SQIVND (reference sequence).

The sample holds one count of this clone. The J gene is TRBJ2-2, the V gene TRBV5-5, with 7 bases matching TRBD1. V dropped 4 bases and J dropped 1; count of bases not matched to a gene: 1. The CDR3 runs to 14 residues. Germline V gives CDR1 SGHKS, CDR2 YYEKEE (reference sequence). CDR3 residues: CASSRTGNTGELFF. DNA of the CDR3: TGTGCCAGCAGCCGGACAGGGAACACCGGGGAGCTGTTTTTT.

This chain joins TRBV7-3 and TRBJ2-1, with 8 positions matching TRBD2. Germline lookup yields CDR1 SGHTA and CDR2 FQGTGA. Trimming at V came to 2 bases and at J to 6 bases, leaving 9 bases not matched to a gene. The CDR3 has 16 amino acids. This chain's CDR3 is CASSLGGGTPANEQFF. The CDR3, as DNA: TGTGCCAGCAGCTTAGGCGGGGGGACTCCCGCCAATGAGCAGTTCTTC.

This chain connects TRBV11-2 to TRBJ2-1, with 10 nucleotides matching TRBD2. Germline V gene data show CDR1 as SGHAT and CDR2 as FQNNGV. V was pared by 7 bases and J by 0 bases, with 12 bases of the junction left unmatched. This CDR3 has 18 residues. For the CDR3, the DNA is TGTGCCAGCACCCAGTGGCTAGCGGGGGTAAGCTCCTACAATGAGCAGTTCTTC. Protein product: CASTQWLAGVSSYNEQFF.

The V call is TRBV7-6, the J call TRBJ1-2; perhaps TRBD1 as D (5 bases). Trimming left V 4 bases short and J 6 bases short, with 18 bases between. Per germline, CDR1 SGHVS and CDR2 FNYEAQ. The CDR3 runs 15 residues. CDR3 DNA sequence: TGTGCCAGCAGCTCAGAGAGGGGCGGGGAGAATGGCTACACCTTC. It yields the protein CASSSERGGENGYTF. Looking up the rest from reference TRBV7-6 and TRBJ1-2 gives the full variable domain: GAGVSQSPRYKVTKRGQDVALRCDPISGHVSLYWYRQALGQGPEFLTYFNYEAQQDKSGLPNDRFSAERPEGSISTLTIQRTEQRDSAMYRCASSSERGGENGYTFGSGTRLTVV.

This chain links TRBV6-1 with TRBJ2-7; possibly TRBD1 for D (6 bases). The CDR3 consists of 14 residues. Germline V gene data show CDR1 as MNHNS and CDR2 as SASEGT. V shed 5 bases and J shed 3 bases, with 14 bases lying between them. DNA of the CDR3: TGTGCCAGCAGTCTGGGACAACCGGGCTACGAGCAGTACTTC. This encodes CASSLGQPGYEQYF.

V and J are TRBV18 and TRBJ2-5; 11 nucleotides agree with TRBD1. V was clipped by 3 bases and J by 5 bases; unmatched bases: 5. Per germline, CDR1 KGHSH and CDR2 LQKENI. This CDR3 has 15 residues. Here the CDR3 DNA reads TGTGCCAGCTCACCCGGACAGGGGGCCGGGGAGACCCAGTACTTC. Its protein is CASSPGQGAGETQYF.

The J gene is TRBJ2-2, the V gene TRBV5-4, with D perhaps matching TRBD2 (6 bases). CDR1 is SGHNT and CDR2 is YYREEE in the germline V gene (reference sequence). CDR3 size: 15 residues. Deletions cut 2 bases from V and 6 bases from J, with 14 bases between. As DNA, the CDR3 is TGTGCCAGCAGCTTAGGAGCTAGCGTGGCCGGGGAGCTGTTTTTT. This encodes CASSLGASVAGELFF. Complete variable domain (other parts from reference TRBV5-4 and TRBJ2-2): ETGVTQSPTHLIKTRGQQVTLRCSSQSGHNTVSWYQQALGQGPQFIFQYYREEENGRGNFPPRFSGLQFPNYSSELNVNALELDDSALYLCASSLGASVAGELFFGEGSRLTVL.

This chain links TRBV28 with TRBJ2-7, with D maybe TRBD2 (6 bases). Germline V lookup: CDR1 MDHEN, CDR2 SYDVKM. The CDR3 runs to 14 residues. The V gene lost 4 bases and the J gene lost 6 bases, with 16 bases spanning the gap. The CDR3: CASSYQGGAGEQYF. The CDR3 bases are TGTGCCAGCAGTTATCAAGGAGGGGCGGGCGAGCAGTACTTC. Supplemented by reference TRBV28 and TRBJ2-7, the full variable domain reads DVKVTQSSRYLVKRTGEKVFLECVQDMDHENMFWYRQDPGLGLRLIYFSYDVKMKEKGDIPEGYSVSREKKERFSLILESASTNQTSMYLCASSYQGGAGEQYFGPGTRLTVT.

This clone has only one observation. The CDR3 DNA follows: TGTGCCAGCGGACCCCAGGGGAGGCGATCGGGCACTGAAGCTTTCTTT. It specifies CASGPQGRRSGTEAFF. The J gene is TRBJ1-1, the V gene TRBV11-1; D may be TRBD1 (6 bases). In germline, CDR1 is SGHAT, CDR2 FQDESV (reference sequence). V was pared by 8 bases and J by 4 bases, with 23 bases between. The CDR3 is 16 amino acids. The complete variable domain, with remaining parts taken from reference TRBV11-1 and TRBJ1-1, reads EAEVAQSPRYKITEKSQAVAFWCDPISGHATLYWYRQILGQGPELLVQFQDESVVDDSQLPKDRFSAERLKGVDSTLKIQPAELGDSAMYLCASGPQGRRSGTEAFFGQGTRLTVV.

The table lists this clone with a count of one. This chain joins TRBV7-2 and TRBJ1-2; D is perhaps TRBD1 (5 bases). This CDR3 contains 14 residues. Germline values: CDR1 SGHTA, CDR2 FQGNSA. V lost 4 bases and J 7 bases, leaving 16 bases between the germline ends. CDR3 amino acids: CASSYRGGDGGYTF. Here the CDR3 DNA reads TGTGCCAGCAGCTACCGAGGAGGGGACGGTGGCTACACCTTC.